The source of this TCR beta chain is a study of OX40 agonist ivuxolimab in advanced cancers. Data came from immunoSEQ multiplex PCR; TCRdb stores just in-frame clones and leaves some out. The sample holds 80,000 or so clones, roughly 80% seen once. The CDR3 has 15 amino acids. Germline V gene data show CDR1 as SGHRS and CDR2 as YFSETQ. The V and J ends lost 0 bases and 3 bases, in that order; junction bases with no gene match: 6. The chain joins TRBV5-1 to TRBJ2-7, with TRBD1 matching 7 bases. The clonotype comes from an adult with an advanced solid tumor such as melanoma, head and neck, liver or kidney cancer. The material was CD4+ or CD8+ T cells sorted from blood, obtained in a trial of the OX40 agonist ivuxolimab. This CDR3 is CASSLVGGRGYEQYF. The CDR3 DNA is TGCGCCAGCAGCTTGGTAGGGGGCAGGGGCTACGAGCAGTACTTC.